This T cell receptor (beta chain) appears in the sequencing data of a study of Graves' ophthalmopathy and Graves' hyperthyroidism. V lost 8 bases to trimming and J lost 7 bases, with 14 bases between them. The CDR3 consists of 12 residues. The germline gives CDR1 MGHDK, CDR2 SYGVNS. Symptoms, serum thyroxine and TRAb, thyroid ultrasound, and orbital computed tomography formed the diagnostic basis. The TCR beta CDR3 regions underwent amplification from RNA transcripts. The first round was an RT-PCR with HTBI primers, and the second round was a multiplex PCR. MiXCR, applied by TCRdb to the multiplex PCR reads, yields one record per CDR3 protein. The sample has about 1.2 million distinct CDR3 sequences, around a third seen once. This clonotype was recorded many times.

Material for sequencing was peripheral blood or thyroid tissue (not recorded which). The V gene is TRBV25-1, the J gene TRBJ1-2, with D possibly matching TRBD1 (5 bases). This TCR was sampled from an adult man with Graves' hyperthyroidism. The CDR3 loop is CASRSDSAGYTF. The CDR3 DNA is TGTGCCAGCCGTTCTGACAGCGCTGGCTACACCTTC.